This T cell receptor (beta chain) was recorded in a study of identical twins (dated by TCRdb to the mid-2010s). Looking at the study overall: To test whether fetal clonotypes persist, the study used deep sequencing on TCR alpha and beta repertoires from monozygotic twins, unrelated adults of various ages, and cord blood. To rule out contamination, the twin experiments were replicated at different times with different library preparation protocols.

This clonotype turned up a few times. Its antigen specificity is not known. Base-call qualities are not available, and no considerably larger clone is one nucleotide away. The library was generated by 5' RACE. Sequenced using an Illumina HiSeq 2000. A universal primer binding site was introduced by template switching, and a unique molecular identifier was present in the final cDNA, enabling accurate counting of TCR cDNA molecules. Specific primers in the conserved constant-segment region were used to synthesize first-strand cDNA for TCR alpha and beta chains. To control for contamination, each cDNA library was double barcoded with a SMART-Mk sample barcode plus Illumina barcodes. TruSeq adapter sequences and Illumina sample barcodes were added in two successive PCR steps. TCR alpha and beta cDNA libraries were sequenced on the Illumina HiSeq platform with custom primers. As for the original processing: MiGEC processed the raw reads to extract unique molecular identifiers, while MiXCR was used to determine the CDR3 positions. Recombination models were inferred per individual with the repgenHMM and IGoR tools using an EM algorithm. Shared clonotype analysis was performed with the tcR package in R, normalizing sharing by the product of cloneset sizes. To study raw recombination without the effects of thymic and clonal selection, out-of-frame nonproductive sequences were analyzed. TCRdb trimmed public reads at Q25 via fastp, called clones via MiXCR and kept in-frame beta chains. Entries that share a CDR3 protein sequence are merged under the most common genes and DNA. TCRdb assigned the V and J calls; the authors' analysis was not used. For this sample the table gives around 1.7 million distinct CDR3 sequences, of which under 35% were detected only once. The ten largest make up about 0.3% of the sample.

Broad study findings and their caveats: Because the same donors could not be followed over many years, the conclusions relied on cross-sectional statistical analysis. Recombination models systematically underestimated out-of-frame TCR alpha sharing in monozygotic twins but agreed with sharing between unrelated individuals. Zero-insertion analyses could be partly confounded by invariant T cells such as MAIT and iNKT, although diverse VJ usage argued against such confounding for most clonotypes. Excess twin sharing in beta out-of-frame sequences was weaker because fewer shared sequences lowered the signal-to-noise ratio. Compared with coincidental sharing between unrelated individuals, an excess of low generation-probability sequences was observed among out-of-frame TCR alpha sequences shared between twins. Fewer insertions were carried by abundant cord blood beta clonotypes; a weaker similar trend was observed in young adult naive repertoires, while no such trend was observed in memory repertoires.

Every donor was a healthy Caucasian. The V end gives up 6 bases and the J end 2 bases, leaving 4 bases in the junction not matched to a gene. Spanning cysteine to phenylalanine, the CDR3 consists of 14 amino acids. The read is trimmed to its CDR3 DNA, 42 bases read in frame from base 1. Looking up the germline V gene yields CDR1 MDHEN and CDR2 SYDVKM. The V and J segments used are TRBV28 and TRBJ2-7; 10 central bases correspond to TRBD1. The source material was cord blood. The sequence derives from a newborn girl in good health. This receptor has the CDR3 CASRRTGGTYEQYF. In nucleotides, the sequence is TGTGCCAGCAGACGGACAGGGGGTACCTACGAGCAGTACTTC.